The subject of this entry is one TCR beta chain. The antigen is unknown. The entry originates in a study of T cell responses to AZD1222 COVID-19 vaccine. Per the germline V gene, CDR1 is MNHEY and CDR2 is SVGAGI. The CDR3 has 14 residues. J gave up 4 bases and V 6 bases, and 6 bases lay outside the gene matches. Findings and limits, study-wide: Among spike-specific TCRs, nearly half reportedly target unmutated variant regions.

Profiling relied on immunoSEQ multiplex PCR, and the TCRdb table lists in-frame clones only, not all of them. The sample includes about 99,000 clones, about 93% of them seen just once. This material consisted of peripheral blood, taken on day 0 of AZD1222 vaccination. The genes are TRBV6-5 and TRBJ1-1, with TRBD1 identical over 9 bases. The sequence was collected from an adult in good health. The DNA for the CDR3 is TGTGCCAGCAGAGCCCGGGACAGGGCCACTGAAGCTTTCTTT. Encoded protein: CASRARDRATEAFF.